Below, 17 T cell receptor beta chains from the same sample are listed, as sequenced in a study of OX40 agonist ivuxolimab in advanced cancers. The library was made by the immunoSEQ multiplex PCR assay. In its TCRdb copy, this immuneACCESS table keeps in-frame sequences only and misses some clones. Where compared with another copy, unresolved V genes explain less than half of these, and the others have no known cause. This sample is represented by some 98,000 clones; around 90% of them were singletons. The top ten clonotypes cover 0.3% to 0.35% of the sample. Material: CD4+ or CD8+ T cells sorted from blood, obtained in a trial of the OX40 agonist ivuxolimab. The receptors stem from an adult with an advanced solid tumor such as melanoma, head and neck, liver or kidney cancer.

The chain uses TRBV6-5 and TRBJ1-2; perhaps TRBD1 as D (5 bases). Per germline, CDR1 MNHEY and CDR2 SVGAGI. The V end lost 0 bases, the J end lost 4 bases, and 15 bases lay between the germline ends. The CDR3 is 16 residues long. In nucleotides, the CDR3 is TGTGCCAGCAGTTACTCTAATGCCCGGGGGATCTATGGCTACACCTTC. This codes for CASSYSNARGIYGYTF.

The genes are TRBV5-1 and TRBJ2-1; TRBD2 matches at 8 bases. The length of the CDR3 is 17 residues. The germline V gene has CDR1 SGHRS and CDR2 YFSETQ. After removal of 4 bases from V and 8 bases from J, the junction contained 17 bases not matched to a gene. CDR3 amino acids: CASSVGHLGLVSDEQFF. The CDR3 DNA reads as TGCGCCAGCAGCGTGGGACACTTGGGACTAGTTAGCGATGAGCAGTTCTTC.

V usage is TRBV11-2 and J usage is TRBJ1-2, with D tentatively TRBD1 (6 bases). The CDR3 consists of 13 residues. From germline, CDR1 is SGHAT and CDR2 FQNNGV. The V gene lost 5 bases and the J gene lost 8 bases, with 15 bases spanning the gap. CDR3 in DNA: TGTGCCAGCAGCGCCACAAGAGGGGGGGGCTACACCTTC. Protein product: CASSATRGGGYTF.

J is TRBJ2-7 and V is TRBV18; D may be TRBD1 (5 bases). The germline gives CDR1 KGHSH, CDR2 LQKENI. Trimming left V 9 bases short and J 1 base short, with 13 bases between. The CDR3 has 13 residues. Here the CDR3 reads CASRTDSSYEQYF. The CDR3, as DNA: TGTGCCAGTCGAACAGACAGTTCCTACGAGCAGTACTTC.

The chain links TRBV5-6 to TRBJ2-5; 11 nucleotides align to TRBD1. This CDR3 region has 15 residues. Germline CDR1 and CDR2: SGHDT and YYEEEE. With V trimmed by 5 bases and J by 1 base, 4 bases remained unmatched. The CDR3 sequence is CASRSGTGGQETQYF. CDR3 sequence (DNA): TGTGCCAGCAGATCCGGGACAGGGGGCCAAGAGACCCAGTACTTC.

The chain carries TRBV5-6 and TRBJ1-1; D call uncertain. The V end lost 4 bases, the J end lost 8 bases, and 12 bases lay between the germline ends. The CDR3 has 12 amino acids. Germline-derived CDR1 and CDR2 are SGHDT and YYEEEE. The CDR3 spells CASSRDYAEAFF. The CDR3 DNA reads TGTGCCAGCAGCCGTGATTATGCCGAAGCTTTCTTT.

The J gene is TRBJ2-3, the V gene TRBV5-1; D may be TRBD1 (5 bases). The V and J ends lost 0 bases and 5 bases respectively, with 10 bases between them. Germline values: CDR1 SGHRS, CDR2 YFSETQ. This CDR3 spans 14 amino acids. CDR3 coding DNA: TGCGCCAGCAGCTTGGGACAGTTGGAAGATACGCAGTATTTT. It encodes CASSLGQLEDTQYF.

This clone was recorded only once. V usage is TRBV11-2 and J usage is TRBJ2-1, with D possibly being TRBD2 (6 bases). V lost 4 bases and J lost 4, with 14 bases in between. The CDR3 is 15 residues long. Germline V lookup: CDR1 SGHAT, CDR2 FQNNGV. The CDR3, as DNA: TGTGCCAGCAGCTCCAGTAGCGGTTCTTACAATGAGCAGTTCTTC. Its protein product is CASSSSSGSYNEQFF. Combining the CDR3 with reference TRBV11-2 and TRBJ2-1 gives the whole variable domain EAGVAQSPRYKIIEKRQSVAFWCNPISGHATLYWYQQILGQGPKLLIQFQNNGVVDDSQLPKDRFSAERLKGVDSTLKIQPAKLEDSAVYLCASSSSSGSYNEQFFGPGTRLTVL.

The gene calls are TRBV7-2 and TRBJ2-5; perhaps TRBD2 as D (7 bases). The length of the CDR3 is 15 residues. V was trimmed by 5 bases and J by 4 bases, leaving 17 bases between them. From germline, CDR1 is SGHTA and CDR2 FQGNSA. The CDR3 is CASSPEGGARETQYF. CDR3 in DNA: TGTGCCAGCAGCCCAGAGGGGGGGGCCAGAGAGACCCAGTACTTC.

The chain employs TRBV12-5 and TRBJ2-3, with D hard to call. Germline V gene lookup returns CDR1 LGHNT and CDR2 FRNRAP. Trimming left V 0 bases short and J 2 bases short, with 9 bases between. The CDR3 loop spans 15 amino acids. CDR3 nucleotide sequence: TGTGCTAGTGGTTTGGTACGTTTCCACACAGATACGCAGTATTTT. Translated, it gives CASGLVRFHTDTQYF.

A few counts support this clone. The chain uses TRBV6-6 and TRBJ1-1, with a possible D match to TRBD1 (5 bases). The CDR3 runs to 15 residues. Deletions cut 6 bases from V and 2 bases from J, with 16 bases between. CDR1 is MNHNY and CDR2 is SVGAGI in the germline V gene (reference sequence). The DNA for the CDR3 is TGTGCCAGCAGGGGACGAAACCGGGTTAACACTGAAGCTTTCTTT. It codes for CASRGRNRVNTEAFF.

The rearrangement links TRBV10-1 to TRBJ2-2; maybe TRBD1 (6 bases). V was pared by 7 bases and J by 4 bases, with 10 bases between. CDR1 and CDR2 from the germline V gene are WNHNN and SYGVQD (reference sequence). The CDR3 is 13 residues long. CDR3 bases: TGCGCCAGCACCGGACAGAGCACCGGGGAGCTGTTTTTT. It encodes CASTGQSTGELFF.

J is TRBJ2-2 and V is TRBV14; D is unclear. The CDR3 length is 14 residues. Trimming cost V 4 bases and J 7 bases, with 13 bases left between them. Germline V CDR1 and CDR2: SGHDN, FVKESK. The CDR3 sequence: CASSLGPAVGELFF. CDR3 DNA sequence: TGTGCCAGCAGCCTAGGCCCCGCGGTCGGGGAGCTGTTTTTT.

V usage is TRBV5-1 and J usage is TRBJ1-1; D uncertain. The germline V and J ends were trimmed by 3 bases and 10 bases, with 10 bases remaining between them. The CDR3 spans 11 residues. The germline V gene has CDR1 SGHRS and CDR2 YFSETQ. The CDR3 DNA is TGCGCCAGCAGCTCGGCGGCGGGAGCTTTCTTT. It specifies CASSSAAGAFF.

V and J are TRBV11-2 and TRBJ2-5, with 8 positions matching TRBD1. The trim removed 4 bases at V and 0 bases at J, leaving 4 bases unmatched. The germline gives CDR1 SGHAT, CDR2 FQNNGV. CDR3 length: 15 residues. The CDR3 region has the DNA TGTGCCAGCAGCTACCGACAGGGGTACCAAGAGACCCAGTACTTC. This encodes CASSYRQGYQETQYF. The whole variable domain, remainder taken from reference TRBV11-2 and TRBJ2-5, is EAGVAQSPRYKIIEKRQSVAFWCNPISGHATLYWYQQILGQGPKLLIQFQNNGVVDDSQLPKDRFSAERLKGVDSTLKIQPAKLEDSAVYLCASSYRQGYQETQYFGPGTRLLVL.

In this sample, this clone turned up a few times. This sequence joins TRBV6-1 and TRBJ2-7, with D perhaps assigned TRBD1 or TRBD2 (5 bases each). Germline V lookup: CDR1 MNHNS, CDR2 SASEGT. Trimming removed 6 bases at V and 1 base at J, with 16 bases between. The CDR3 consists of 15 residues. The CDR3 loop is CASSGPGAPSYEQYF. CDR3 in DNA: TGTGCCAGCAGCGGACCCGGGGCCCCATCCTACGAGCAGTACTTC.

The V and J genes are TRBV7-9 and TRBJ2-1; D might be TRBD1 or TRBD2, each matching 5 bases. The length of the CDR3 is 13 residues. V was clipped by 1 base and J by 10 bases, with 11 bases between them. Germline CDR1 is SEHNR and CDR2 is FQNEAQ (reference sequence). DNA of the CDR3: TGTGCCAGCAGCTTAGATCGGGGACGCGAGCAGTTCTTC. Translation: CASSLDRGREQFF.